This entry is about one TCR beta chain. The data were taken from a study of shared clonotypes between healthy human individuals. This CDR3 region has 15 residues. Germline CDR1 SGHTA, CDR2 FQGNSA. V lost 2 bases, J lost 3 bases, and 11 bases lay in between. As handled by the study authors: ImmunoSEQ sequences covered only the junction and lacked quality scores; filtering therefore differed. The table came from immunoSEQ multiplex PCR; TCRdb's copy has only in-frame clones and leaves some out. V, J and clone size are taken as reported in that table, and D and trimming were inferred from the DNA itself. The table lists 1.4 million to 1.5 million clones, roughly 96% of them singletons.

The source of this sequence is a man aged 25-45 years in good health. Sample: naive CD4+ T cells sorted from blood. Subset indicated: CD45RA+ positively selected. This sequence joins TRBV7-2 and TRBJ1-5; D possibly corresponds to TRBD1 (6 bases). The CDR3: CASSLTGANNQPQHF. The CDR3 coding sequence is TGTGCCAGCAGCTTAACGGGGGCAAACAATCAGCCCCAGCATTTT.